These 17 T cell receptor beta chains originate from one sample sequenced in a study of shared clonotypes between healthy human individuals. TCRdb's copy holds only in-frame clones and misses some; the assay was immunoSEQ multiplex PCR. The table has more than 1,200,000 clones, around 98.5% seen once. The sequenced material came from naive CD4+ T cells sorted from blood. Subset defined: CD45RA+ positively selected. These receptors originate from a man aged 25 to 45 in good health.

The chain recombines TRBV5-1 with TRBJ1-2; tentatively, D is TRBD1 (5 bases). Germline V gives CDR1 SGHRS, CDR2 YFSETQ. Trimming took 0 bases from V and 6 from J, leaving 9 bases between them. The CDR3 runs 13 residues. CDR3 region: CASSLGGLNGYTF. CDR3 in DNA: TGCGCCAGCAGCTTGGGGGGGTTGAATGGCTACACCTTC.

The genes are TRBV7-9 and TRBJ2-4, with D possibly matching TRBD2 (5 bases). The CDR3 spans 15 residues. In germline, CDR1 is SEHNR, CDR2 FQNEAQ (reference sequence). Trimming shortened V by 5 bases and J by 0 bases, and 11 bases separated the two germline ends. In DNA, the CDR3 is TGTGCCAGCAGCCGCGAGGGTGGAGCCAAAAACATTCAGTACTTC. Its translation is CASSREGGAKNIQYF.

A few counts support this clone. The rearrangement uses TRBV15 and TRBJ1-2; possible D gene TRBD1, 5 bases. The ends were cut back, 0 bases at V and 8 bases at J, with 16 bases in the middle. Looked up from germline, CDR1 is LNHNV and CDR2 is YYDKDF (reference sequence). CDR3 length equals 15 residues. The CDR3 nucleotides read TGTGCCACCAGCAGAGACGTTGCCAGGGAAAACGGCTACACCTTC. Amino acid sequence: CATSRDVARENGYTF. Together with reference TRBV15 and TRBJ1-2, the CDR3 gives the full variable domain: DAMVIQNPRYQVTQFGKPVTLSCSQTLNHNVMYWYQQKSSQAPKLLFHYYDKDFNNEADTPDNFQSRRPNTSFCFLDIRSPGLGDTAMYLCATSRDVARENGYTFGSGTRLTVV.

The chain combines TRBV4-3 with TRBJ2-1, with D possibly being TRBD2 (5 bases). CDR1 and CDR2 from the germline V gene are LGHNA and YSLEER. Trimming cost V 1 base and J 4 bases, with 11 bases left between them. The CDR3 sequence is 15 residues long. DNA for the CDR3: TGCGCCAGCAGCCAAGGGGGAGTTGAGTACAATGAGCAGTTCTTC. Encoded protein: CASSQGGVEYNEQFF.

The chain couples TRBV11-2 to TRBJ2-3; D is undetermined. Trimming took off 5 bases at V and 4 bases at J, with 13 bases between the two ends. CDR3 size: 14 residues. The germline V gene encodes CDR1 SGHAT and CDR2 FQNNGV. CDR3 sequence: CASSLFRASDTQYF. CDR3 DNA sequence: TGTGCCAGCAGCCTGTTTCGGGCTTCAGATACGCAGTATTTT.

The CDR3 region is CASSATFIGETQYF. As DNA, the CDR3 is TGTGCCAGCAGCGCGACTTTCATAGGAGAGACCCAGTACTTC. The rearrangement uses TRBV9 and TRBJ2-5; D is undetermined. The CDR3 extends over 14 amino acids. Looked up from germline, CDR1 is SGDLS and CDR2 is YYNGEE. V dropped 3 bases and J dropped 4 bases, with 13 bases sitting between them. Full variable domain (rest looked up from reference TRBV9 and TRBJ2-5): DSGVTQTPKHLITATGQRVTLRCSPRSGDLSVYWYQQSLDQGLQFLIQYYNGEERAKGNILERFSAQQFPDLHSELNLSSLELGDSALYFCASSATFIGETQYFGPGTRLLVL.

The chain recombines TRBV10-1 with TRBJ1-1; possible D gene TRBD1, 6 bases. The germline CDR1 and CDR2 sequences are WNHNN and SYGVQD (reference sequence). The CDR3 runs to 12 residues. Deletions cut 3 bases from V and 9 bases from J, with 11 bases between. Written as DNA, the CDR3 is TGCGCCAGCAGTGACAGGGGCCAACAAGCTTTCTTT. Translating it yields CASSDRGQQAFF.

The chain has TRBV9 and TRBJ2-3, with a weak D call TRBD1 (6 bases). V was cut by 4 bases and J by 6 bases, with 15 bases left in between. The CDR3 is 14 amino acids. Germline-derived CDR1 and CDR2 are SGDLS and YYNGEE. The CDR3 DNA reads TGTGCCAGCAGCTCGGGACACGGTGGGGATACGCAGTATTTT. It yields the protein CASSSGHGGDTQYF.

This chain joins TRBV5-1 and TRBJ2-1; D gene uncertain. From germline, CDR1 is SGHRS and CDR2 YFSETQ. The V and J ends lost 5 bases and 0 bases respectively, with 9 bases between them. This CDR3 is built from 14 residues. Written as DNA, the CDR3 is TGCGCCAGCAGTACCGGCAGCTCCTACAATGAGCAGTTCTTC. Amino acid sequence: CASSTGSSYNEQFF.

The chain has TRBV5-1 and TRBJ2-1; TRBD2 agrees at 10 bases. Germline CDR1 reads SGHRS; CDR2 reads YFSETQ. The J segment lost 6 bases and the V segment lost 3 bases, leaving 9 bases of the junction unmatched. The CDR3 totals 16 residues. CDR3 nucleotide sequence: TGCGCCAGCAGCTCCCAAGGAGCGGGAGGGTCCAATGAGCAGTTCTTC. Translation: CASSSQGAGGSNEQFF.

CDR3 in amino acids: CASSLSFGGSTEYEQYF. CDR3 coding DNA: TGCGCCAGCAGCTTAAGTTTCGGGGGGTCAACGGAATACGAGCAGTACTTC. The rearrangement joins TRBV5-1 to TRBJ2-7; 7 bases match TRBD2. CDR3 length: 17 amino acids. Unmatched junction bases numbered 15, after V lost 2 bases and J lost 4 bases. The germline gives CDR1 SGHRS, CDR2 YFSETQ.

The rearrangement joins TRBV5-1 to TRBJ2-2; 9 nucleotides agree with TRBD1. The CDR3 covers 16 residues. J lost 0 bases, V lost 4 bases, and 4 bases had no gene match. From germline, CDR1 is SGHRS and CDR2 YFSETQ. The CDR3 region is CASSPQGAPNTGELFF. The CDR3 nucleotides read TGCGCCAGCAGCCCACAGGGGGCCCCGAACACCGGGGAGCTGTTTTTT.

This chain's CDR3 is CSASPHGYTF. The CDR3 DNA reads TGCAGTGCTAGCCCCCATGGCTACACCTTC. The chain joins TRBV20-1 to TRBJ1-2; D call uncertain. The germline V gene has CDR1 DFQATT and CDR2 SNEGSKA (reference sequence). The CDR3 has 10 amino acids. Trimming cost V 3 bases and J 6 bases, with 5 bases left between them.

This chain connects TRBV28 to TRBJ1-5; no clear D. With 5 bases removed from V and 5 bases from J, the gap between germline ends came to 13 bases. The germline CDR1 and CDR2 sequences are MDHEN and SYDVKM. The CDR3 sequence is 14 residues long. CDR3 region: CASSPSGGYQPQHF. The CDR3 region has the DNA TGTGCCAGCAGTCCCAGCGGTGGTTATCAGCCCCAGCATTTT.

This rearrangement joins TRBV7-4 to TRBJ2-7, with TRBD1 as a possible D gene (5 bases). Germline V lookup: CDR1 SGHVT, CDR2 SQSDAQ. CDR3 length: 13 amino acids. Trimming left V 3 bases short and J 5 bases short, with 11 bases between. The CDR3 spells CASSFGQGDEQYF. In DNA, the CDR3 is TGTGCCAGCAGCTTTGGGCAGGGCGACGAGCAGTACTTC. Full variable domain (rest looked up from reference TRBV7-4 and TRBJ2-7): GAGVSQSPRYKVAKRGRDVALRCDSISGHVTLYWYRQTLGQGSEVLTYSQSDAQRDKSGRPSGRFSAERPERSVSTLKIQRTEQGDSAVYLCASSFGQGDEQYFGPGTRLTVT.

This sequence joins TRBV14 and TRBJ2-7, with D unclear. Trimming shortened V by 1 base and J by 0 bases, and 10 bases separated the two germline ends. Germline loops: CDR1 SGHDN, CDR2 FVKESK. This CDR3 spans 15 amino acids. Here the CDR3 DNA reads TGTGCCAGCAGCCAAGTGGCAAGGGCCTCCTACGAGCAGTACTTC. This codes for CASSQVARASYEQYF.

This chain joins TRBV7-9 and TRBJ2-3, with D possibly being TRBD2 (6 bases). Trimming took 4 bases from V and 0 from J, leaving 8 bases between them. Per germline, CDR1 SEHNR and CDR2 FQNEAQ (reference sequence). The CDR3 extends over 14 amino acids. CDR3 DNA: TGTGCCAGCAGCTGGGGGAGGAGCACAGATACGCAGTATTTT. Amino acids: CASSWGRSTDTQYF.